The rows below give T cell receptor beta chains drawn from one sample of a study of monozygotic twins with cystic fibrosis. Repertoires were generated with immunoSEQ multiplex PCR, while TCRdb's copy carries only in-frame clones and drops some. In the table there are some 15,000 clones, approximately 84% of which are singletons. The specimen was blood. The source is a boy between 10 and 17 years old with cystic fibrosis. Both conserved end residues are trimmed from each CDR3. The order of the fields is V gene, J gene, CDR3 protein.

TRBV5-1,TRBJ2-7,ASSGTGTSASSYEQY
TRBV30,TRBJ1-2,AWSRIGQFNYGYT
TRBV30,TRBJ1-5,AWSPGQNSYSNQPQH
TRBV28,TRBJ2-5,ATGGLETQY
TRBV11-2,TRBJ1-2,ASSLDKNYGYT
TRBV18,TRBJ2-7,ASSPSFSYEQY
TRBV7-9,TRBJ1-1,ASSQNKQGNTEAF
TRBV30,TRBJ1-1,AWSHLRTGTEAF
TRBV5-1,TRBJ2-7,ASQTGDGYEQY
TRBV5-4,TRBJ2-1,ASSLLRAGGPHNEQF
TRBV28,TRBJ1-1,ASRKQGGNTEAF
TRBV21-1,TRBJ2-4,ASPQGRDSQNIQY
TRBV7-8,TRBJ2-5,ASSLGLDRVGMETQY
TRBV30,TRBJ1-4,AWSDINEKLF
TRBV5-4,TRBJ2-3,ASSRSTMTQASTDTQY
TRBV6-1,TRBJ2-7,ASRGLRAGAYEQY
TRBV11-2,TRBJ1-4,ASSDPPGSANEKLF
TRBV19,TRBJ1-1,ASSVGQTGLNTEAF
TRBV7-9,TRBJ2-3,ASSFGTAPLTQY
TRBV7-3,TRBJ2-1,ASRHRDHSYNEQF
TRBV7-2,TRBJ2-5,ASSFSESQETQY
TRBV6-5,TRBJ1-2,ASTLGPNYGYT
TRBV6-5,TRBJ1-5,ASSYLGAGQPQH
TRBV13,TRBJ1-1,ASSIRTALNTEAF
TRBV18,TRBJ1-4,ASSPQVGTFVGLF
TRBV5-8,TRBJ1-3,ASSFSPSSGNTIY
TRBV6-5,TRBJ1-1,ASSSGQPNTEAF
TRBV9,TRBJ2-1,ASSPQGNSYNEQF
TRBV29-1,TRBJ1-3,SVGTDSSVTIY